A single sample is the source of the 21 T cell receptor beta chains below, sequenced in a study of Ad26.COV2.S vaccination and SARS-CoV-2 variants. Treatment indicated: roughly 19 received Ad26.COV2.S at low or high dose, single or two shots; about 5 received placebo; per-sample allocation not given. Specimens were obtained on day 63 following the first vaccine or placebo injection. Using immunoSEQ multiplex PCR, the repertoire was profiled, and TCRdb retains in-frame clones only, with some absent. Of about 480,000 clones listed, 87% were seen once; the top ten hold over 10%. Material: peripheral blood, obtained in a trial of Ad26.COV2.S vaccine versus placebo. The receptors originated from a person aged 18-65 years who received the Ad26.COV2.S COVID-19 vaccine or a placebo.

The chain recombines TRBV6-5 with TRBJ2-1, with 7 bases lining up with TRBD1. This CDR3 is built from 15 residues. Germline CDR1 MNHEY, CDR2 SVGAGI. Trimming cost V 2 bases and J 0 bases; bases outside gene matches: 1. The CDR3, as DNA: TGTGCCAGCAGTTACGGGGACAGCTCCTACAATGAGCAGTTCTTC. Protein: CASSYGDSSYNEQFF.

V and J are TRBV9 and TRBJ1-2, with D maybe TRBD1 (6 bases). This CDR3 spans 10 amino acids. The germline V gene has CDR1 SGDLS and CDR2 YYNGEE. The ends were cut back, 9 bases at V and 7 bases at J, with 10 bases in the middle. The CDR3 loop is CAKGGGGYTF. Written as DNA, the CDR3 is TGTGCCAAAGGGGGTGGTGGCTACACCTTC. Based on the CDR3 plus reference TRBV9 and TRBJ1-2, the full variable domain is DSGVTQTPKHLITATGQRVTLRCSPRSGDLSVYWYQQSLDQGLQFLIQYYNGEERAKGNILERFSAQQFPDLHSELNLSSLELGDSALYFCAKGGGGYTFGSGTRLTVV.

The chain combines TRBV19 with TRBJ1-1, with D possibly TRBD1 on 6 matching bases. Deletions cut 8 bases from V and 0 bases from J, with 16 bases between. CDR1 is LNHDA and CDR2 is SQIVND in the germline V gene (reference sequence). CDR3 length equals 15 residues. The CDR3 bases are TGTGCCAGTCGAATAGGGGGTGGAATGAACACTGAAGCTTTCTTT. The encoded protein is CASRIGGGMNTEAFF.

This sequence joins TRBV14 and TRBJ1-2; no clear D. The CDR3 has 13 residues. The germline V and J ends were trimmed by 3 bases and 8 bases, with 13 bases remaining between them. Germline V lookup: CDR1 SGHDN, CDR2 FVKESK. The CDR3 DNA follows: TGTGCCAGCAGCCAGGTTGCCTCTTTCGGCTACACCTTC. Amino acid sequence: CASSQVASFGYTF.

This clone was seen a few times. V is TRBV28 and J is TRBJ1-6; 7 nucleotides line up with TRBD1. Unmatched junction bases numbered 4, after V lost 6 bases and J lost 5 bases. The germline gives CDR1 MDHEN, CDR2 SYDVKM. The CDR3 has 14 residues. CDR3 sequence reads: CASRPDRDNSPLHF. The CDR3 region has the DNA TGTGCCAGCAGGCCTGACAGGGATAATTCACCCCTCCACTTT.

This chain uses TRBV30 with TRBJ2-1; 10 bases are shared with TRBD1. The CDR3 is 16 residues long. Germline V gene sequence: CDR1 GTSNPN, CDR2 SVGIG (reference sequence). After removal of 3 bases from V and 10 bases from J, the junction contained 15 bases not matched to a gene. CDR3 sequence reads: CAWSIDRGRYTREQFF. CDR3 nucleotide sequence: TGTGCCTGGAGCATCGACAGGGGGCGTTATACGCGCGAGCAGTTCTTC. Looking up the rest from reference TRBV30 and TRBJ2-1 gives the full variable domain: SQTIHQWPATLVQPVGSPLSLECTVEGTSNPNLYWYRQAAGRGLQLLFYSVGIGQISSEVPQNLSASRPQDRQFILSSKKLLLSDSGFYLCAWSIDRGRYTREQFFGPGTRLTVL.

This clone appeared a single time. The rearrangement joins TRBV5-1 to TRBJ2-7; 11 bases are a match to TRBD2. This CDR3 has 15 residues. CDR1 and CDR2 from the germline V gene are SGHRS and YFSETQ. V shed 3 bases and J 3 bases; nucleotides not matched to a gene: 5. As DNA, the CDR3 is TGCGCCAGCAGCTCTGGGACTAGCGGATACTACGAGCAGTACTTC. It is translated as CASSSGTSGYYEQYF.

The chain joins TRBV18 to TRBJ1-1; D is perhaps TRBD1 (5 bases). Germline assignment: CDR1 KGHSH and CDR2 LQKENI. The CDR3 extends over 12 amino acids. V dropped 2 bases and J dropped 5 bases, with 6 bases sitting between them. This chain's CDR3 is CASSPEGTEAFF. The CDR3 coding sequence is TGTGCCAGCTCACCAGAGGGGACTGAAGCTTTCTTT.

This chain uses TRBV7-2 with TRBJ2-5; 10 bases fit TRBD2. Germline CDR1 reads SGHTA; CDR2 reads FQGNSA. V was clipped by 2 bases and J by 2 bases; unmatched bases: 5. The CDR3 has 16 residues. The CDR3 sequence: CASSLQAGGAQETQYF. CDR3 in DNA: TGTGCCAGCAGCTTACAAGCGGGGGGGGCACAAGAGACCCAGTACTTC.

The chain is built from TRBV9 and TRBJ2-1; unclear D gene. CDR3 length equals 16 residues. In germline, CDR1 is SGDLS, CDR2 YYNGEE. Trimming cost V 0 bases and J 4 bases, with 14 bases left between them. The chain's CDR3 is CASSVGADLIYNEQFF. CDR3 coding DNA: TGTGCCAGCAGCGTAGGAGCAGACCTGATATACAATGAGCAGTTCTTC.

To note about this clone: This sample includes further DNA sequences coding for the same CDR3. This chain links TRBV28 with TRBJ1-2; D uncertain. Trimming pared 2 bases from V and 2 bases from J, leaving 3 bases between. The CDR3 is made up of 12 amino acids. The germline gives CDR1 MDHEN, CDR2 SYDVKM. This chain's CDR3 is CASSLLNYGYTF. CDR3 in DNA: TGTGCCAGCAGTTTACTGAACTATGGCTACACCTTC.

The V and J genes are TRBV4-2 and TRBJ1-4, with TRBD1 matching 9 bases. Germline V gene data show CDR1 as LGHNA and CDR2 as YNFKEQ. The length of the CDR3 is 17 residues. With 1 base clipped from V and 8 bases from J, the junction kept 11 bases outside the gene matches. The CDR3 DNA sequence: TGTGCCAGCAGCCAAGGAGAGACAGGGGGATTAAGGGAAAAACTGTTTTTT. Protein sequence: CASSQGETGGLREKLFF.

The CDR3, as DNA: TGCGCCAGCAGCTTGCCCTCGAAAGGGGGTGACTATGGCTACACCTTC. Encoded protein: CASSLPSKGGDYGYTF. This rearrangement joins TRBV5-1 to TRBJ1-2, with D possibly being TRBD1 (6 bases). Germline V CDR1 and CDR2: SGHRS, YFSETQ. Trimming took 1 base from V and 3 from J, leaving 16 bases between them. The length of the CDR3 is 16 residues.

The chain has TRBV4-2 and TRBJ1-2; 7 nucleotides line up with TRBD1. The CDR3 has 15 residues. Germline CDR1 and CDR2: LGHNA and YNFKEQ. J was trimmed by 5 bases and V by 1 base; bases with no gene match: 7. Written as DNA, the CDR3 is TGTGCCAGCAGCCAAGCCGGGACAGAGCTTTATGGCTACACCTTC. Its protein product is CASSQAGTELYGYTF.

This clone was seen a few times. The chain is built from TRBV28 and TRBJ1-1; tentative D call: TRBD1 (5 bases). V was trimmed by 5 bases and J by 6 bases, leaving 10 bases between them. CDR3 size: 12 residues. The germline CDR1 and CDR2 sequences are MDHEN and SYDVKM. This chain's CDR3 is CASSPRGPEAFF. In DNA form, the CDR3 reads TGTGCCAGCAGTCCTCGGGGCCCTGAAGCTTTCTTT. The full variable domain, rest sourced from reference TRBV28 and TRBJ1-1, is DVKVTQSSRYLVKRTGEKVFLECVQDMDHENMFWYRQDPGLGLRLIYFSYDVKMKEKGDIPEGYSVSREKKERFSLILESASTNQTSMYLCASSPRGPEAFFGQGTRLTVV.

V and J are TRBV10-3 and TRBJ2-1; 9 bases are a match to TRBD1. Germline assignment: CDR1 ENHRY and CDR2 SYGVKD. J gave up 12 bases and V 2 bases, and 17 bases lay outside the gene matches. The CDR3 is made up of 17 amino acids. CDR3 nucleotides: TGTGCCATCAGTGAGGGGATGGGGGGACAGGGTAATCTGGGGCAGTTCTTC. Residues: CAISEGMGGQGNLGQFF.

This chain uses TRBV7-2 with TRBJ1-2; D not certain. CDR1 SGHTA and CDR2 FQGNSA come from the germline V gene. Between the trimmed V and J ends, which lost 1 base and 4 bases, there was a span of 7 bases. This CDR3 is 13 amino acids long. The DNA of the CDR3 is TGTGCCAGCAGCTTAGTGGCAGCCTATGGCTACACCTTC. Residues: CASSLVAAYGYTF.

The rearrangement joins TRBV5-1 to TRBJ1-1, with D uncertain. Trimming stripped 4 bases from V and 1 base from J, with 8 bases between. This CDR3 contains 13 residues. The V gene's germline CDR1 is SGHRS and CDR2 YFSETQ. CDR3 in DNA: TGCGCCAGCAGCCAGATCACGAACACTGAAGCTTTCTTT. Translation: CASSQITNTEAFF.

CDR3 in amino acids: CASSQDRLNTGELFF. As DNA, the CDR3 is TGCGCCAGCAGCCAAGATCGACTTAACACCGGGGAGCTGTTTTTT. The genes are TRBV4-3 and TRBJ2-2; no definite D call. The V gene's germline CDR1 is LGHNA and CDR2 YSLEER. Trimming shortened V by 0 bases and J by 2 bases, and 7 bases separated the two germline ends. The CDR3 totals 15 residues.

This chain uses TRBV2 with TRBJ2-7; no firm D call. This CDR3 contains 12 residues. V gave up 6 bases and J gave up 4 bases, with 10 bases separating them. From germline, CDR1 is SNHLY and CDR2 FYNNEI. The CDR3 DNA follows: TGTGCCAGCAGCAAGGACGGGTACGAGCAGTACTTC. Its translation: CASSKDGYEQYF.

This chain connects TRBV20-1 to TRBJ1-1, with unresolved D. CDR1 and CDR2 from the germline V gene are DFQATT and SNEGSKA (reference sequence). This CDR3 has 11 residues. CDR3 residues: CRGGAPREAFF. CDR3 bases: TGCAGGGGAGGCGCGCCCCGTGAAGCTTTCTTT.